This entry lists 11 T cell receptor beta chains sequenced from one sample in a study of beta chain features in type 1 diabetes (dated by TCRdb to the late 2010s). What the study reported, not specific to this receptor: A moderate but significant shortening of TCRB CDR3 length was observed in type 1 diabetes patients in all four CD4+ subsets.

Library preparation was by the immunoSEQ multiplex PCR assay. The entire isolated RNA was reverse transcribed using the High Capacity cDNA Reverse Transcription Kit, and thus expressed TCRB transcripts were sequenced. The immuneACCESS repertoire file appears here via TCRdb, limited to in-frame rearrangements. These files lack a portion of the clones; in checked studies, under half of the deficit traces to unresolved V genes, and the cause of the others is not known. The sample includes some 350,000 clones, with around 10% observed a single time. The top ten hold about 0.64% of the sample. Their target antigens are unknown. Sequenced input: central memory CD4+ T cells from blood. The receptor source for this set is a man in his thirties or forties with type 1 diabetes.

This clone was observed a few times. V usage is TRBV28 and J usage is TRBJ2-7, with 10 nucleotides matching TRBD2. V lost 4 bases, J lost 6 bases, and 6 bases stayed unmatched. The CDR3 extends over 14 amino acids. Germline V lookup: CDR1 MDHEN, CDR2 SYDVKM. CDR3 amino acids: CASSSGTSASEQYF. CDR3 DNA sequence: TGTGCCAGCAGTTCCGGGACTAGCGCGTCCGAGCAGTACTTC.

V usage is TRBV20-1 and J usage is TRBJ1-2; D not resolved. The germline V gene has CDR1 DFQATT and CDR2 SNEGSKA (reference sequence). Trimming pared 3 bases from V and 10 bases from J, leaving 9 bases between. The CDR3 extends over 10 amino acids. The CDR3 DNA is TGCAGTGCTAGCACACAGCTCTACACCTTC. It codes for CSASTQLYTF.

This clone was seen only a few times. V gene TRBV10-3 combines with J gene TRBJ1-5; the match to TRBD1 covers 9 bases. Germline V gene data show CDR1 as ENHRY and CDR2 as SYGVKD. There are 17 residues in the CDR3. V gave up 3 bases and J gave up 3 bases; unmatched junction bases: 9. The CDR3: CAISDPDRGGFNQPQHF. The CDR3, as DNA: TGTGCCATCAGTGATCCGGACAGGGGAGGTTTCAATCAGCCCCAGCATTTT.

This clone was seen many times. This chain uses TRBV7-3 with TRBJ2-7; D may be TRBD2 (5 bases). The V end lost 2 bases, the J end lost 4 bases, and 18 bases lay between the germline ends. The germline CDR1 and CDR2 sequences are SGHTA and FQGTGA. There are 16 residues in the CDR3. The DNA of the CDR3 is TGTGCCAGCAGCTTAGGCGGTACGGGAATGGGATACGAGCAGTACTTC. Amino acids: CASSLGGTGMGYEQYF. The variable domain in full, completed from reference TRBV7-3 and TRBJ2-7, reads GAGVSQTPSNKVTEKGKYVELRCDPISGHTALYWYRQSLGQGPEFLIYFQGTGAADDSGLPNDRFFAVRPEGSVSTLKIQRTERGDSAVYLCASSLGGTGMGYEQYFGPGTRLTVT.

The chain employs TRBV6-5 and TRBJ2-7, with TRBD1 as a possible D gene (6 bases). This CDR3 region has 13 residues. V was trimmed by 5 bases and J by 5 bases, leaving 13 bases between them. Germline V gene data show CDR1 as MNHEY and CDR2 as SVGAGI. The CDR3 DNA reads TGTGCCAGCAGTCGAGACAGGAGAAACGAGCAGTACTTC. This codes for CASSRDRRNEQYF.

This clone showed up just a few times. The CDR3 nucleotides read TGTGCCAGCAGCTCGGGACAGGGTCGTGAAAAACTGTTTTTT. Its protein is CASSSGQGREKLFF. The chain employs TRBV7-9 and TRBJ1-4; 9 bases match TRBD1. The V gene end was trimmed by 4 bases and the J gene end by 7 bases; junction bases not matched to a gene: 4. Per the germline V gene, CDR1 is SEHNR and CDR2 is FQNEAQ (reference sequence). There are 14 residues in the CDR3.

In this sample, this clone turned up a few times. V usage is TRBV28 and J usage is TRBJ2-2; D is uncertain. Germline CDR1 and CDR2: MDHEN and SYDVKM. V lost 3 bases, J lost 2 bases, and 10 bases lay in between. The CDR3 length is 15 residues. The CDR3 nucleotides are TGTGCCAGCAGTTTCGGGCTGTTCAACACCGGGGAGCTGTTTTTT. Its translation is CASSFGLFNTGELFF.

The sample holds a few counts of this clone. The chain combines TRBV19 with TRBJ2-3; D may be TRBD1 or TRBD2 (5 bases each). Germline CDR1 is LNHDA and CDR2 is SQIVND (reference sequence). V lost 5 bases, J lost 3 bases, and 18 bases lay in between. The CDR3 has 16 amino acids. The CDR3 nucleotides read TGTGCCAGTAGTCCCTCCGGGACGGGATTTACAGATACGCAGTATTTT. Its translation: CASSPSGTGFTDTQYF.

This clone appeared a few times. V gene TRBV2 combines with J gene TRBJ2-4; D unclear. Trimming removed 2 bases from V and 6 bases from J, with 2 bases in between. Germline CDR1 is SNHLY and CDR2 is FYNNEI. The CDR3 is 11 residues long. The CDR3 reads CASSERNIQYF. In DNA, the CDR3 is TGTGCCAGCAGTGAAAGAAACATTCAGTACTTC.

The J gene is TRBJ1-3, the V gene TRBV6-5; no clear D gene. V lost 10 bases, J lost 0 bases, and 16 bases lay in between. CDR3 length: 15 residues. The germline gives CDR1 MNHEY, CDR2 SVGAGI. Here the CDR3 reads CATGREVNSGNTIYF. The CDR3, as DNA: TGTGCCACCGGGCGGGAAGTCAACTCTGGAAACACCATATATTTT.

This clone has more than one count but fewer than ten. This sequence joins TRBV18 and TRBJ2-2; 14 nucleotides match TRBD2. Germline V gene lookup returns CDR1 KGHSH and CDR2 LQKENI. Germline trimming cut 8 bases from V and 6 bases from J; bases unmatched to any gene: 2. The CDR3 is 14 amino acids. This CDR3 is CASTGLAGAGELFF. CDR3 DNA sequence: TGTGCCAGCACGGGACTAGCGGGAGCCGGGGAGCTGTTTTTT.